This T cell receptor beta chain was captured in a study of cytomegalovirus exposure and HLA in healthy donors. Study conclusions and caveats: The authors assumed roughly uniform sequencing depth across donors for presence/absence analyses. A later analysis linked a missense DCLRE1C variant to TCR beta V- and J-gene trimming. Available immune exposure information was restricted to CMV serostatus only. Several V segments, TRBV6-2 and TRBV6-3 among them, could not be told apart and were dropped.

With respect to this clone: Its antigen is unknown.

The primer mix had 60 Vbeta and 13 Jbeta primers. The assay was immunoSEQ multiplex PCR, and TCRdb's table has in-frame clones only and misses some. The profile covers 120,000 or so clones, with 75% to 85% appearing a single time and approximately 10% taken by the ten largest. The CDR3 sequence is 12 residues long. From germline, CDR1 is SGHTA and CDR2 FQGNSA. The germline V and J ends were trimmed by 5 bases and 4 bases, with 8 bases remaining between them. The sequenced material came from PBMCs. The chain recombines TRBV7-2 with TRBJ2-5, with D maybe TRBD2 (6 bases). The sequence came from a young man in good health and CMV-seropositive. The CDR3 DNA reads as TGTGCCAGCAGCCGGAGGGGAGAGACCCAGTACTTC. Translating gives CASSRRGETQYF.